This T cell receptor beta chain was recorded in a study of radiotherapy plus CTLA-4 blockade in lung cancer. Whole-study findings and limits: After treatment with radiotherapy plus ipilimumab, TCR clones that came from the tumor expanded in blood. According to reports, early shifts in blood T cell clones, alongside interferon-beta, forecast response most accurately.

The assay was immunoSEQ multiplex PCR, and TCRdb's table has in-frame clones only and misses some. The sample lists more than 95,000 clones, about four fifths occurring once. The V gene's germline CDR1 is MDHEN and CDR2 SYDVKM. The length of the CDR3 is 13 residues. V lost 4 bases to trimming and J lost 8 bases; unmatched junction nucleotides: 7. Of note for this clone: The antigen remains undetermined.

This sequence originates from a human donor with non-small cell lung cancer who had a partial response to radiotherapy plus ipilimumab. Some clones in this sample may be carry-over from other donors' samples. The sample in question was peripheral blood, obtained from a patient treated with radiotherapy plus ipilimumab. This chain links TRBV28 with TRBJ1-2, with 7 bases aligning to TRBD1. The CDR3 region has the DNA TGTGCCAGCAGTTCTCCCCAGGGGGGAGGCTACACCTTC. Translating it yields CASSSPQGGGYTF.